Reported below is one T cell receptor (beta chain). Its antigen is not yet known. Base qualities are not recorded, but no much larger clone differs from it by a single base. From its cysteine to its phenylalanine, the CDR3 spans 18 amino acids. Solely the CDR3 DNA is kept, with 54 bases framed from the first base. Trimming takes 5 bases off V and 12 bases off J; junction bases not matched to a gene: 17. CDR1 MNHEY and CDR2 SMNVEV were looked up in the germline V gene (reference sequence). Patients with autoimmune disease history or receiving systemic immunosuppression were excluded from the trial. Peripheral blood for TCR sequencing was drawn from every dose cohort at baseline, at cycle 4 day 1 and at cycle 7 day 1. Samples were obtained from an open-label, multicenter, first-in-human phase I dose-escalation trial of ivuxolimab. Adults with locally advanced or metastatic melanoma, renal cell, hepatocellular, or head and neck squamous cell carcinoma were enrolled in the trial. Before TCR sequencing, CD4+ T cells and CD8+ T cells were sorted from peripheral blood as separate populations.

For sequencing of the TCRbeta CDR3 region, genomic DNA was extracted from the sorted cells. The immunoSEQ Assay was used to sequence the TCRbeta CDR3 regions. Here the immuneACCESS table is served through TCRdb, limited to in-frame sequences with V and J called. Missing clones are a known gap in these copies; in checked studies unresolved V genes cover under half, and the rest lacks a known reason. The table for this sample lists some 70,000 clones; roughly nine tenths of them were counted only once. About 0.31% of the sample is held by the ten biggest clonotypes. The data stem from a study of OX40 agonist ivuxolimab in advanced cancers. Notes on the research overall: Ivuxolimab was an agonistic, fully human IgG2 monoclonal antibody directed against OX40 (CD134), a costimulatory receptor. Intravenous ivuxolimab was administered to patients every 2 weeks at six dose levels: 0.01, 0.1, 0.3, 1.5, 3 and 10 mg/kg. Peripheral TCRbeta sequencing was intended to test whether TCR sequence diversity was altered and clonal T-cell expansion was caused by ivuxolimab. A male proportion of nearly 85% and a mean age of approximately 58 years, ranging from roughly 23 to 80, were recorded for the dose-escalation cohort. Among the 52 dose-escalation patients, some 19 had hepatocellular carcinoma, approximately 15 melanoma, 9 renal cell carcinoma and 9 head and neck cancer. The paper describes the monotherapy dose-escalation part (N ≈ 50 patients) of the phase I trial of ivuxolimab. Partial responses were achieved by three dose-escalation patients, of whom one had hepatocellular carcinoma and two had cutaneous melanoma. Prior anti-PD-1, anti-PD-L1 or anti-CTLA-4 therapy was permitted, and about 40% of dose-escalation patients had received checkpoint inhibitors.

The investigation overall reported the following: Clonal expansion of both CD4+ and CD8+ blood T cells was observed from baseline to week 6 at doses 0.1 to 3.0 mg/kg. Which antigens the clonally expanded peripheral T cells were specific for was not determined. Partial responders in the 0.1-3.0 mg/kg groups had among the lowest normalized peripheral clonal expansion, especially among CD8+ T cells. After ivuxolimab, CD8+ T cells had more expanded clones than CD4+ T cells on average. Low levels of normalized T-cell clonal expansion were also seen in some nonresponding patients.

Recombination joined TRBV27 with TRBJ2-1, with 15 junctional bases fitting TRBD2. The sequences come from CD4+ or CD8+ T cells sorted from blood, collected in a trial of the OX40 agonist ivuxolimab. The receptor's source is an adult with an advanced solid tumor such as melanoma, head and neck, liver or kidney cancer. The nucleotide sequence reads TGTGCCAGCAGTCGGAACGGACTAGCGGGAGGGGCAAACGCATGGCAGTTCTTC. Its amino acids are CASSRNGLAGGANAWQFF.